The 2 T cell receptor beta chains reported below all come from one sample, sequenced in a study of CD8 T cells in ankylosing spondylitis. The antigens for these receptors are not known. MiXCR, applied by TCRdb to the 5' RACE reads, yields one record per CDR3 protein. The data hold 750,000 to 850,000 distinct CDR3 sequences, with approximately 10% observed a single time. Broader study findings: Several highly homologous variants made up a TCR beta motif, and this motif appeared characteristic of ankylosing spondylitis blood.

The sequenced sample was blood, either unsorted or a sorted T cell fraction (not recorded which). These receptors all come from a male donor with ankylosing spondylitis.

Remarks on this clonotype: This sequence may be a read error, since a much larger clone differs from it by one base. Here the CDR3 DNA reads TGTGCCACCAAGGGGTTAACTGTCGCCTACGAGCAGTACTTC. Protein sequence: CATKGLTVAYEQYF. The chain joins TRBV10-3 to TRBJ2-7; a weak D match, TRBD1 (5 bases). V was pared by 10 bases and J by 2 bases, with 18 bases between. This CDR3 has 14 amino acids. Germline V CDR1 and CDR2: ENHRY, SYGVKD.

This clonotype was counted ten times or more. This rearrangement joins TRBV20-1 to TRBJ2-3, with a tentative D call TRBD2 (5 bases). V dropped 0 bases and J dropped 0 bases, with 10 bases sitting between them. The CDR3 has 15 amino acids. Germline V gives CDR1 DFQATT, CDR2 SNEGSKA (reference sequence). CDR3 in amino acids: CSARDIRGSTDTQYF. DNA of the CDR3: TGCAGTGCTAGAGATATCCGGGGAAGCACAGATACGCAGTATTTT.